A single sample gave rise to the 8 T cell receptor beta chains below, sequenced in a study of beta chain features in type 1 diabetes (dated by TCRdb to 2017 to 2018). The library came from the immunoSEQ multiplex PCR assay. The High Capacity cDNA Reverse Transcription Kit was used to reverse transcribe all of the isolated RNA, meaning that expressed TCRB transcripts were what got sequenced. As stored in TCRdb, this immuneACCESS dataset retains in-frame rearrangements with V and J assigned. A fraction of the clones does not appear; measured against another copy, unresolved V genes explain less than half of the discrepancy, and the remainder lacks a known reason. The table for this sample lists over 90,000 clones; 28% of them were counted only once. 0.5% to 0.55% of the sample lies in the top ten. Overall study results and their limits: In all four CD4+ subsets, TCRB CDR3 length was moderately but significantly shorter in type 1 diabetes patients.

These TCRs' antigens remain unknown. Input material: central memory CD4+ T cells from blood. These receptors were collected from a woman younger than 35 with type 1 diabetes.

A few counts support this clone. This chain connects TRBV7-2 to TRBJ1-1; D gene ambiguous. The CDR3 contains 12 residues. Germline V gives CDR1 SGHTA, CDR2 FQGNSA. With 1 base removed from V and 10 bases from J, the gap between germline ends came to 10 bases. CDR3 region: CASSLEESRAFF. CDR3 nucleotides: TGTGCCAGCAGCTTAGAGGAGAGTCGAGCTTTCTTT.

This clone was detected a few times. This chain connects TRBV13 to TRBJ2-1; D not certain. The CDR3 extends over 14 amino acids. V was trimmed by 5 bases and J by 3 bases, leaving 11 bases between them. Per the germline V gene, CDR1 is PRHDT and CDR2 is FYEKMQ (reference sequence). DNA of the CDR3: TGTGCCAGCAGCCTCTCCCCCGTCTACAATGAGCAGTTCTTC. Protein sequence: CASSLSPVYNEQFF.

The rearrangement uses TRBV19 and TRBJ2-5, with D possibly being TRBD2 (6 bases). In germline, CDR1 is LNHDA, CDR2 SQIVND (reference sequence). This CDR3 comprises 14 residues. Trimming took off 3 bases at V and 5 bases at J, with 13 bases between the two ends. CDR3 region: CASSIMTGSETQYF. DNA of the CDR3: TGTGCCAGTAGTATTATGACCGGGAGTGAGACCCAGTACTTC.

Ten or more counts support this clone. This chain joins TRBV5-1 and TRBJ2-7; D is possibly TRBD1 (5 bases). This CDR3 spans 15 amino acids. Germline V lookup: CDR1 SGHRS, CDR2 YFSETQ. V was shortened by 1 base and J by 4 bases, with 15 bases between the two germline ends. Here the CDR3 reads CASSLPLTDGYEQYF. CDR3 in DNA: TGCGCCAGCAGCTTGCCACTGACAGATGGGTACGAGCAGTACTTC. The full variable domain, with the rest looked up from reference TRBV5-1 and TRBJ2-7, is KAGVTQTPRYLIKTRGQQVTLSCSPISGHRSVSWYQQTPGQGLQFLFEYFSETQRNKGNFPGRFSGRQFSNSRSEMNVSTLELGDSALYLCASSLPLTDGYEQYFGPGTRLTVT.

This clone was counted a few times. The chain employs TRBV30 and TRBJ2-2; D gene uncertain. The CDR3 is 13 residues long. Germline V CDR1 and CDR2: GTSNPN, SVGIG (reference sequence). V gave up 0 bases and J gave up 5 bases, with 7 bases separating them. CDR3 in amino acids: CAWSVLRTGELFF. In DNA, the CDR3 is TGTGCCTGGAGTGTACTTAGAACCGGGGAGCTGTTTTTT.

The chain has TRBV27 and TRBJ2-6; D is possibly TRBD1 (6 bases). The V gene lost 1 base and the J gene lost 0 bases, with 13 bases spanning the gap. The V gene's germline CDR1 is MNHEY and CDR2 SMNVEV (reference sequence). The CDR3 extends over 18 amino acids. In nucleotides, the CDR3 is TGTGCCAGCAGTTTATTTCCAGGGGCGGGCTCTGGGGCCAACGTCCTGACTTTC. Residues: CASSLFPGAGSGANVLTF.

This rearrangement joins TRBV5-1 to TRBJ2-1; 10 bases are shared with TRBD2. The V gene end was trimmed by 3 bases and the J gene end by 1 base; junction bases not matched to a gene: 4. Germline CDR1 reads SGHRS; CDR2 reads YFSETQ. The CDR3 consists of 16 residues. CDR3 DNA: TGCGCCAGCAGCTCACTTAGCGGGAGGTCCTACAATGAGCAGTTCTTC. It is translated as CASSSLSGRSYNEQFF.

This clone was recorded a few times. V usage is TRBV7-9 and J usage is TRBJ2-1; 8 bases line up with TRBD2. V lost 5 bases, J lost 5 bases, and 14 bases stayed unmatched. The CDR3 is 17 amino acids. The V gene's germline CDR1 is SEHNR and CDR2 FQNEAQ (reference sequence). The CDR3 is CASSPRLSGSDHNEQFF. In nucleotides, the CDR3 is TGTGCCAGCAGCCCCCGTTTGAGCGGGAGTGACCACAATGAGCAGTTCTTC. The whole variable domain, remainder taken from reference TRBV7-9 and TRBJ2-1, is DTGVSQNPRHKITKRGQNVTFRCDPISEHNRLYWYRQTLGQGPEFLTYFQNEAQLEKSRLLSDRFSAERPKGSFSTLEIQRTEQGDSAMYLCASSPRLSGSDHNEQFFGPGTRLTVL.